Below, 26 T cell receptor beta chains from the same sample are listed, as sequenced in a study of control samples from healthy donors and cancer patients. Libraries were prepared by immunoSEQ multiplex PCR; TCRdb keeps only in-frame clonotypes and omits some of them. In total, the table holds about 190,000 clones. The source material was blood. The origin of the receptors is a woman under 40 in good health.

V gene TRBV7-2 combines with J gene TRBJ1-5; D is ambiguous. Germline assignment: CDR1 SGHTA and CDR2 FQGNSA. The CDR3 is made up of 13 amino acids. V lost 0 bases to trimming and J lost 5 bases, with 5 bases between them. Here the CDR3 DNA reads TGTGCCAGCAGCTTAGCAAGGGATCAGCCCCAGCATTTT. Its protein product is CASSLARDQPQHF.

The chain couples TRBV6-1 to TRBJ1-4, with unresolved D. V lost 3 bases to trimming and J lost 4 bases, with 6 bases between them. In germline, CDR1 is MNHNS, CDR2 SASEGT. This CDR3 is 13 amino acids long. The CDR3 sequence: CASSDRFNEKLFF. Here the CDR3 DNA reads TGTGCCAGCAGTGACAGGTTTAATGAAAAACTGTTTTTT.

The genes are TRBV4-1 and TRBJ1-4; D possibly corresponds to TRBD1 (6 bases). There are 15 residues in the CDR3. V gave up 1 base and J gave up 3 bases, with 9 bases separating them. Germline V gene lookup returns CDR1 MGHRA and CDR2 YSYEKL. CDR3 sequence (DNA): TGCGCCAGCAGCCAAGCAGGGGTCTCTAATGAAAAACTGTTTTTT. Its protein is CASSQAGVSNEKLFF.

About this clone: Different DNA sequences within this sample yield the same CDR3. J is TRBJ1-6 and V is TRBV19; possibly TRBD1 for D (5 bases). Trimming removed 3 bases at V and 9 bases at J, with 6 bases between. CDR3 size: 12 residues. Per germline, CDR1 LNHDA and CDR2 SQIVND (reference sequence). The CDR3 loop is CASSIGGSPLHF. CDR3 DNA: TGTGCCAGTAGTATTGGGGGTTCACCCCTCCACTTT.

This chain joins TRBV7-6 and TRBJ1-2, with TRBD1 matching over 10 bases. J was trimmed by 6 bases and V by 4 bases; bases with no gene match: 11. The CDR3 spans 16 residues. Per germline, CDR1 SGHVS and CDR2 FNYEAQ. CDR3 nucleotides: TGTGCCAGCAGCTGGGGGCCTCGGGACAGGGGTGATGGCTACACCTTC. As protein: CASSWGPRDRGDGYTF.

CDR3 sequence reads: CATSTGLAGFYNEQFF. The CDR3 DNA reads TGTGCCACCAGCACGGGACTAGCGGGGTTCTACAATGAGCAGTTCTTC. J is TRBJ2-1 and V is TRBV15; 13 bases map to TRBD2. Trimming cost V 4 bases and J 3 bases; bases outside gene matches: 3. Germline V gives CDR1 LNHNV, CDR2 YYDKDF (reference sequence). The CDR3 runs 16 residues. Combining the CDR3 with reference TRBV15 and TRBJ2-1 gives the whole variable domain DAMVIQNPRYQVTQFGKPVTLSCSQTLNHNVMYWYQQKSSQAPKLLFHYYDKDFNNEADTPDNFQSRRPNTSFCFLDIRSPGLGDTAMYLCATSTGLAGFYNEQFFGPGTRLTVL.

V is TRBV14 and J is TRBJ1-1, with D maybe TRBD1 (6 bases). The CDR3 sequence is 16 residues long. Looked up from germline, CDR1 is SGHDN and CDR2 is FVKESK. The ends were cut back, 2 bases at V and 6 bases at J, with 19 bases in the middle. The CDR3 sequence is CASSQNPTDSGAEAFF. Written as DNA, the CDR3 is TGTGCCAGCAGCCAAAACCCAACGGACAGCGGGGCTGAAGCTTTCTTT.

V usage is TRBV6-5 and J usage is TRBJ1-4; D call uncertain. V was pared by 6 bases and J by 4 bases, with 9 bases between. The germline V gene encodes CDR1 MNHEY and CDR2 SVGAGI. The CDR3 has 13 amino acids. CDR3 in amino acids: CASSSRLNEKLFF. Written as DNA, the CDR3 is TGTGCCAGCAGCAGCCGTCTTAATGAAAAACTGTTTTTT.

In DNA form, the CDR3 reads TGTGCCAGCAGCCTAGGCGAGACCCAGTACTTC. Residues: CASSLGETQYF. This sequence joins TRBV11-2 and TRBJ2-5; no clear D. This CDR3 has 11 residues. V was cut by 5 bases and J by 5 bases, with 6 bases left in between. Per the germline V gene, CDR1 is SGHAT and CDR2 is FQNNGV. The full variable domain, with the rest looked up from reference TRBV11-2 and TRBJ2-5, is EAGVAQSPRYKIIEKRQSVAFWCNPISGHATLYWYQQILGQGPKLLIQFQNNGVVDDSQLPKDRFSAERLKGVDSTLKIQPAKLEDSAVYLCASSLGETQYFGPGTRLLVL.

This chain links TRBV6-5 with TRBJ2-7; 7 nucleotides agree with TRBD1. The CDR3 loop spans 15 amino acids. The V gene's germline CDR1 is MNHEY and CDR2 SVGAGI. The V gene end was trimmed by 4 bases and the J gene end by 3 bases; junction bases not matched to a gene: 9. The CDR3: CASSSANRGSYEQYF. In DNA, the CDR3 is TGTGCCAGCAGTTCGGCAAACAGGGGAAGCTACGAGCAGTACTTC.

The rearrangement uses TRBV7-2 and TRBJ1-5; possibly TRBD1 for D (5 bases). The CDR3 is made up of 14 amino acids. Trimming shortened V by 5 bases and J by 11 bases, and 19 bases separated the two germline ends. The V gene's germline CDR1 is SGHTA and CDR2 FQGNSA. CDR3 DNA sequence: TGTGCCAGCAGCCCGCAAGGGGCCAAGGGAGCCCAGCATTTT. Its translation: CASSPQGAKGAQHF. The full variable domain, rest sourced from reference TRBV7-2 and TRBJ1-5, is GAGVSQSPSNKVTEKGKDVELRCDPISGHTALYWYRQSLGQGLEFLIYFQGNSAPDKSGLPSDRFSAERTGGSVSTLTIQRTQQEDSAVYLCASSPQGAKGAQHFGDGTRLSIL.

This chain uses TRBV7-9 with TRBJ1-1; no clear D. The CDR3 loop spans 13 amino acids. V was shortened by 1 base and J by 3 bases, with 6 bases between the two germline ends. Per germline, CDR1 SEHNR and CDR2 FQNEAQ (reference sequence). CDR3 sequence: CASSLVGDTEAFF. The CDR3 DNA follows: TGTGCCAGCAGCTTAGTGGGCGACACTGAAGCTTTCTTT.

V and J are TRBV19 and TRBJ1-1; D gene unclear. The germline CDR1 and CDR2 sequences are LNHDA and SQIVND (reference sequence). The CDR3 has 13 amino acids. V lost 9 bases, J lost 1 base, and 12 bases lay in between. DNA for the CDR3: TGTGCCAGCCACTACCAGACGAACACTGAAGCTTTCTTT. Its translation: CASHYQTNTEAFF.

V usage is TRBV4-2 and J usage is TRBJ1-2; perhaps TRBD1 as D (5 bases). Trimming shortened V by 4 bases and J by 1 base, and 13 bases separated the two germline ends. Germline V gene sequence: CDR1 LGHNA, CDR2 YNFKEQ. The CDR3 has 15 residues. CDR3 region: CASSPREGSNYGYTF. Written as DNA, the CDR3 is TGTGCCAGCAGCCCCCGGGAGGGGAGTAACTATGGCTACACCTTC.

The chain couples TRBV4-3 to TRBJ1-2, with D maybe TRBD1 (6 bases). This CDR3 contains 14 residues. Germline V CDR1 and CDR2: LGHNA, YSLEER. Trimming stripped 0 bases from V and 4 bases from J, with 9 bases between. CDR3 in DNA: TGCGCCAGCAGCCAAGATGCCAGGGGCTATGGCTACACCTTC. The encoded protein is CASSQDARGYGYTF.

This chain links TRBV6-6 with TRBJ1-2; tentative D call: TRBD1 (5 bases). The CDR3 runs 13 residues. V lost 7 bases to trimming and J lost 3 bases, with 12 bases between them. Germline CDR1 and CDR2: MNHNY and SVGAGI (reference sequence). The DNA of the CDR3 is TGTGCCAGCACAGACCCAGGGTACTATGGCTACACCTTC. Its translation: CASTDPGYYGYTF.

The chain combines TRBV5-4 with TRBJ1-4, with 9 bases fitting TRBD1. Germline CDR1 and CDR2: SGHNT and YYREEE (reference sequence). J gave up 2 bases and V 4 bases, and 6 bases lay outside the gene matches. The CDR3 runs to 16 residues. CDR3: CASSVRQGGTNEKLFF. CDR3 sequence (DNA): TGTGCCAGCAGCGTTCGACAGGGGGGGACTAATGAAAAACTGTTTTTT.

This chain connects TRBV19 to TRBJ1-2; the D is unclear. CDR1 LNHDA and CDR2 SQIVND come from the germline V gene (reference sequence). This CDR3 is built from 14 residues. V lost 3 bases to trimming and J lost 2 bases, with 10 bases between them. CDR3 region: CASSISRNNYGYTF. The CDR3 DNA sequence: TGTGCCAGTAGTATTAGTAGAAACAACTATGGCTACACCTTC.

As DNA, the CDR3 is TGTGCCAGCAGCCAAATGGGATATAATTCACCCCTCCACTTT. Encoded protein: CASSQMGYNSPLHF. This rearrangement joins TRBV3-1 (or the pseudogene TRBV3-2) to TRBJ1-6, with unresolved D. The germline gives CDR1 LGHDT, CDR2 YNNKEL (reference sequence). The V and J ends lost 2 bases and 4 bases respectively, with 6 bases between them. The CDR3 totals 14 residues.

The chain links TRBV7-9 to TRBJ1-3, with D uncertain. This CDR3 comprises 13 residues. CDR1 is SEHNR and CDR2 is FQNEAQ in the germline V gene (reference sequence). Trimming cost V 1 base and J 4 bases, with 5 bases left between them. The CDR3 here is CASSLGEGNTIYF. For the CDR3, the DNA is TGTGCCAGCAGCTTAGGGGAAGGAAACACCATATATTTT.

The genes are TRBV3-1 (or the pseudogene TRBV3-2) and TRBJ2-7; 9 bases agree with TRBD1. The CDR3 has 16 amino acids. Per the germline V gene, CDR1 is LGHDT and CDR2 is YNNKEL (reference sequence). V lost 3 bases, J lost 1 base, and 7 bases stayed unmatched. CDR3: CASSHHDRGRSYEQYF. The CDR3 DNA follows: TGTGCCAGCAGCCACCACGACAGGGGGAGATCCTACGAGCAGTACTTC.

On this clone: A read error may produce the germline difference seen at one junction end. This rearrangement joins TRBV19 to TRBJ2-6, with 11 nucleotides matching TRBD2. Germline CDR1 is LNHDA and CDR2 is SQIVND (reference sequence). The CDR3 extends over 17 amino acids. The CDR3 DNA reads TGTGCCAGTAGTCAGCTAGCGGGGGGCTCTGGTGCCAACGTCCTGACTTTC. Its protein is CASSQLAGGSGANVLTF.

The chain joins TRBV7-9 to TRBJ1-2; D unclear. The CDR3 consists of 13 residues. Trimming took 6 bases from V and 6 from J, leaving 14 bases between them. CDR1 is SEHNR, CDR2 FQNEAQ, per germline (reference sequence). The CDR3: CASRPDSSDGYTF. DNA of the CDR3: TGTGCCAGCAGGCCAGACTCATCTGATGGCTACACCTTC.

The J gene is TRBJ1-5, the V gene TRBV6-5; D not resolved. Trimming cost V 0 bases and J 3 bases, with 12 bases left between them. The germline V gene encodes CDR1 MNHEY and CDR2 SVGAGI. The CDR3 has 16 residues. CDR3 residues: CASSYSSSGANQPQHF. The CDR3 DNA sequence: TGTGCCAGCAGTTACTCGTCTTCGGGTGCCAATCAGCCCCAGCATTTT.

This chain uses TRBV6-5 with TRBJ1-3, with D maybe TRBD1 (6 bases). Germline V gene sequence: CDR1 MNHEY, CDR2 SVGAGI. Between the trimmed V and J ends, which lost 6 bases and 0 bases, there was a span of 12 bases. There are 15 residues in the CDR3. CDR3 nucleotides: TGTGCCAGCAGACTTGGACAGCACTCTGGAAACACCATATATTTT. Protein: CASRLGQHSGNTIYF.

This chain joins TRBV4-1 and TRBJ1-5; D gene unclear. From germline, CDR1 is MGHRA and CDR2 YSYEKL. CDR3 length equals 14 residues. Trimming shortened V by 2 bases and J by 0 bases, and 5 bases separated the two germline ends. The DNA of the CDR3 is TGCGCCAGCAGCCAAAGCTATAGCAATCAGCCCCAGCATTTT. Amino acids: CASSQSYSNQPQHF.